This TCR beta chain was captured in a study of identical twins. Study-wide results and limits: Twin pairs had excess sharing that was weaker in beta out-of-frame sequences.

Germline V lookup: CDR1 KGHDR, CDR2 SFDVKD. The CDR3 sequence is 13 residues long. Trimming cost V 2 bases and J 6 bases, with 9 bases left between them. A word on this clonotype: Antigen unknown.

MiXCR was run by TCRdb on the 5' RACE reads, yielding one entry per CDR3 protein. The data contain 1.5 million to 2 million distinct CDR3 sequences, about 31% of them singletons. The TCR comes from a newborn girl in good health. Sequencing was performed on cord blood. The chain links TRBV24-1 to TRBJ1-2, with D possibly matching TRBD1 (5 bases). CDR3 DNA sequence: TGTGCCACCAGTGATTGGGCAGGGAATGGCTACACCTTC. It specifies CATSDWAGNGYTF.